The 27 T cell receptor beta chains presented below share a single source sample, sequenced in a study of T cells after yellow fever vaccination. From the 5' RACE reads, TCRdb called clonotypes with MiXCR, one entry per CDR3 protein. The table lists around 400,000 distinct CDR3 sequences, about 9.9% of them singletons, with roughly 18% in the top ten. Source: PBMCs, taken on the day of the first yellow fever vaccination. These receptors all come from a young man who received the YFV17D yellow fever vaccine.

This chain uses TRBV10-3 with TRBJ1-1; TRBD1 is a possible D gene (6 bases). The germline V and J ends were trimmed by 6 bases and 2 bases, with 19 bases remaining between them. Germline lookup yields CDR1 ENHRY and CDR2 SYGVKD. The CDR3 consists of 16 residues. The CDR3 sequence is CAIRPAEGGPNTEAFF. The CDR3 DNA follows: TGTGCCATCAGGCCGGCCGAGGGGGGCCCAAACACTGAAGCTTTCTTT.

This clonotype appeared many times. The chain recombines TRBV7-8 with TRBJ1-2; D ambiguous. The CDR3 spans 14 residues. Between the trimmed V and J ends, which lost 0 bases and 4 bases, there was a span of 9 bases. Looked up from germline, CDR1 is SGHVS and CDR2 is FQNEAQ. The CDR3 loop is CASSLALTVYGYTF. The CDR3 region has the DNA TGTGCCAGCAGCTTAGCGCTAACTGTCTATGGCTACACCTTC.

Note on this clonotype: Likely a read error: the CDR3 ends without its conserved phenylalanine or tryptophan. V usage is TRBV5-3 and J usage is TRBJ1-4; D gene uncertain. TRBV5-3 is filed as an ORF, its function uncertain. This CDR3 region has 14 residues. In DNA, the CDR3 is TGTGCCAGGAGCTCCGGGCTCCTGGACTGCAAACTGTTTTGT. This gives the protein CARSSGLLDCKLFC.

Only a few counts were recorded for this clonotype. This rearrangement joins TRBV7-3 to TRBJ1-5; D remains unclear. Per the germline V gene, CDR1 is SGHTA and CDR2 is FQGTGA. CDR3 length equals 13 residues. Trimming took 6 bases from V and 4 from J, leaving 10 bases between them. The CDR3 DNA is TGTGCCAGCAGTTTAGATATGAATCAGCCCCAGCATTTT. It translates to CASSLDMNQPQHF.

The chain is built from TRBV10-3 and TRBJ2-7; 9 bases match TRBD1. The CDR3 consists of 16 residues. The ends lost 0 bases at V and 3 bases at J; junction bases unmatched: 6. The germline V gene encodes CDR1 ENHRY and CDR2 SYGVKD. This CDR3 is CAISESDRGSGYEQYF. DNA of the CDR3: TGTGCCATCAGTGAGTCGGACAGGGGAAGTGGCTACGAGCAGTACTTC.

This chain joins TRBV4-1 and TRBJ1-2; TRBD1 agrees at 8 bases. Germline values: CDR1 MGHRA, CDR2 YSYEKL. The CDR3 extends over 15 amino acids. The trim removed 4 bases at V and 1 base at J, leaving 5 bases unmatched. For the CDR3, the DNA is TGCGCCAGCAGCCTGGGACAGGCATTTAACTATGGCTACACCTTC. It encodes CASSLGQAFNYGYTF.

This clonotype was seen a few times. The chain is built from TRBV6-2 or TRBV6-3 and TRBJ1-5; D remains ambiguous. Germline loops: CDR1 MNHEY, CDR2 SVGEGT. This CDR3 region has 13 residues. The V and J ends lost 6 bases and 11 bases respectively, with 17 bases between them. The CDR3 loop reads CASSSGSWSAQHF. Written as DNA, the CDR3 is TGTGCCAGCAGCTCCGGCAGCTGGTCGGCCCAGCATTTT.

This chain connects TRBV28 to TRBJ2-7, with D perhaps TRBD2 (6 bases). The CDR3 contains 15 residues. The V and J ends lost 4 bases and 3 bases respectively, with 16 bases between them. Germline values: CDR1 MDHEN, CDR2 SYDVKM. The CDR3 DNA reads as TGTGCCAGCAGTTATGGGGGGTCGGAGGTCTACGAGCAGTACGTC. Residues: CASSYGGSEVYEQYV.

This clonotype was detected only a few times. This chain connects TRBV20-1 to TRBJ1-6, with 10 positions matching TRBD1. Germline CDR1 reads DFQATT; CDR2 reads SNEGSKA (reference sequence). This CDR3 is 17 amino acids long. V was pared by 6 bases and J by 8 bases, with 16 bases of the junction left unmatched. CDR3: CSAPGTGVPVIDSPLHF. CDR3 sequence (DNA): TGCAGTGCGCCAGGGACAGGGGTCCCGGTGATCGATTCACCCCTCCACTTT.

This chain uses TRBV5-6 with TRBJ2-1, with D possibly matching TRBD2 (5 bases). The germline V gene encodes CDR1 SGHDT and CDR2 YYEEEE. Trimming left V 4 bases short and J 7 bases short, with 21 bases between. The length of the CDR3 is 16 residues. CDR3 residues: CASSRSLGALGNEQFF. The CDR3 nucleotides are TGTGCCAGCAGCCGAAGTTTGGGAGCCCTGGGTAATGAGCAGTTCTTC.

The gene calls are TRBV14 and TRBJ2-3, with no clear D. The CDR3 totals 15 residues. Per germline, CDR1 SGHDN and CDR2 FVKESK. The V end lost 1 base, the J end lost 0 bases, and 8 bases lay between the germline ends. CDR3 nucleotides: TGTGCCAGCAGCCAAGCCGGAACTAGCACAGATACGCAGTATTTT. Its protein product is CASSQAGTSTDTQYF.

This clonotype was counted a few times. V and J are TRBV5-8 and TRBJ2-5; no clear D. Trimming took 2 bases from V and 6 from J, leaving 11 bases between them. The CDR3 has 13 residues. CDR1 and CDR2 from the germline V gene are SGHTS and YDEGEE. The CDR3 DNA reads TGTGCCAGCAGCTTCAGTCTAAGGAAGACCCAGTACTTC. This codes for CASSFSLRKTQYF.

The chain has TRBV25-1 and TRBJ1-6, with TRBD1 matching 7 bases. CDR1 and CDR2 (germline): MGHDK, SYGVNS. The CDR3 loop spans 14 amino acids. J lost 3 bases, V lost 4 bases, and 0 bases had no gene match. The CDR3 region has the DNA TGTGCCAGCAGTGCAGGGGGCTATAATTCACCCCTCCACTTT. This codes for CASSAGGYNSPLHF.

This clonotype was found many times. The chain joins TRBV5-1 to TRBJ1-1; no clear D. CDR3 length equals 14 residues. Trimming cost V 4 bases and J 1 base, with 11 bases left between them. Germline CDR1 and CDR2: SGHRS and YFSETQ. CDR3 sequence reads: CASSPSAENTEAFF. DNA of the CDR3: TGCGCCAGCAGCCCGTCTGCCGAGAACACTGAAGCTTTCTTT. Filled out from reference TRBV5-1 and TRBJ1-1, the complete variable domain reads KAGVTQTPRYLIKTRGQQVTLSCSPISGHRSVSWYQQTPGQGLQFLFEYFSETQRNKGNFPGRFSGRQFSNSRSEMNVSTLELGDSALYLCASSPSAENTEAFFGQGTRLTVV.

The rearrangement links TRBV24-1 to TRBJ2-7; 8 bases match TRBD1. The CDR3 loop spans 18 amino acids. Germline values: CDR1 KGHDR, CDR2 SFDVKD. The V and J ends lost 2 bases and 3 bases, in that order; junction bases with no gene match: 14. CDR3 residues: CATSDWDSDRELVYEQYV. The CDR3 DNA sequence: TGTGCCACCAGTGATTGGGATTCGGACAGGGAGTTAGTCTACGAGCAGTACGTC.

This clonotype has at least ten counts. The chain recombines TRBV5-1 with TRBJ1-2; the D is unclear. The CDR3 contains 14 residues. Germline V CDR1 and CDR2: SGHRS, YFSETQ. The ends were cut back, 0 bases at V and 0 bases at J, with 6 bases in the middle. In DNA, the CDR3 is TGCGCCAGCAGCTTGGCTTCATCTAACTATGGCTACACCTTC. This codes for CASSLASSNYGYTF. The full variable domain, completed using reference TRBV5-1 and TRBJ1-2, is KAGVTQTPRYLIKTRGQQVTLSCSPISGHRSVSWYQQTPGQGLQFLFEYFSETQRNKGNFPGRFSGRQFSNSRSEMNVSTLELGDSALYLCASSLASSNYGYTFGSGTRLTVV.

This clonotype was seen a handful of times. The gene calls are TRBV10-2 and TRBJ1-2, with D tentatively TRBD1 (6 bases). The germline gives CDR1 WSHSY, CDR2 SAAADI. Trimming pared 0 bases from V and 8 bases from J, leaving 13 bases between. The CDR3 has 14 amino acids. For the CDR3, the DNA is TGCGCCAGCAGTGAGTCGAGGCAGGGGCTCGGCTACACCTTC. Protein sequence: CASSESRQGLGYTF.

This chain uses TRBV5-1 with TRBJ2-5, with TRBD1 matching 7 bases. Trimming at V came to 0 bases and at J to 5 bases, leaving 10 bases not matched to a gene. This CDR3 spans 16 amino acids. In germline, CDR1 is SGHRS, CDR2 YFSETQ. This CDR3 is CASSLATGVVSETQYF. CDR3 bases: TGCGCCAGCAGCTTGGCCACAGGGGTCGTTTCGGAGACCCAGTACTTC. The whole variable domain, remainder taken from reference TRBV5-1 and TRBJ2-5, is KAGVTQTPRYLIKTRGQQVTLSCSPISGHRSVSWYQQTPGQGLQFLFEYFSETQRNKGNFPGRFSGRQFSNSRSEMNVSTLELGDSALYLCASSLATGVVSETQYFGPGTRLLVL.

The chain has TRBV12-3 or TRBV12-4 and TRBJ1-6; no firm D call. Trimming removed 6 bases from V and 3 bases from J, with 12 bases in between. CDR3 length equals 15 residues. The CDR3 loop reads CASRGGWDYNSPLHF. CDR3 in DNA: TGTGCCAGCAGGGGAGGGTGGGACTATAATTCACCCCTCCACTTT.

The CDR3 DNA follows: TGCGCCAGCAGCCAAGTATTAGCTCCAGATACGCAGTATTTT. Its translation is CASSQVLAPDTQYF. The V gene is TRBV4-3, the J gene TRBJ2-3, with D hard to call. V shed 1 base and J shed 4 bases, with 9 bases lying between them. CDR1 is LGHNA and CDR2 is YSLEER in the germline V gene. This CDR3 is 14 amino acids long.

This sequence joins TRBV27 and TRBJ2-6; D remains unclear. The CDR3 runs to 15 residues. Trimming stripped 5 bases from V and 0 bases from J, with 8 bases between. CDR1 and CDR2 from the germline V gene are MNHEY and SMNVEV (reference sequence). CDR3 sequence: CASSPYSSGANVLTF. In DNA form, the CDR3 reads TGTGCCAGCAGTCCGTACAGCTCTGGGGCCAACGTCCTGACTTTC.

The V gene is TRBV29-1, the J gene TRBJ2-3; 10 positions match TRBD2. Per germline, CDR1 SQVTM and CDR2 ANQGSEA. V lost 4 bases to trimming and J lost 6 bases; unmatched junction nucleotides: 10. The CDR3 runs to 15 residues. CDR3 in DNA: TGCAGCGTTGTCCCCAGCGGGGGGGCTAAGGATACGCAGTATTTT. This sequence encodes CSVVPSGGAKDTQYF.

This clonotype was found a few times. V gene TRBV11-2 combines with J gene TRBJ2-7, with 9 bases matching TRBD1. Looked up from germline, CDR1 is SGHAT and CDR2 is FQNNGV. This CDR3 contains 13 residues. V trimming: 5 bases; J trimming: 4 bases; junction bases outside the gene matches: 3. DNA for the CDR3: TGTGCCAGCAGCCGGGACAGGGAGTACGAGCAGTACGTC. Translated: CASSRDREYEQYV.

The chain links TRBV7-3 to TRBJ1-4; D is possibly TRBD1 (6 bases). V dropped 10 bases and J dropped 4 bases, with 28 bases sitting between them. The CDR3 has 18 residues. Germline V gives CDR1 SGHTA, CDR2 FQGTGA. CDR3 residues: CAISFFVTGSRRNEKLFF. Written as DNA, the CDR3 is TGTGCCATCAGTTTTTTCGTGACAGGATCAAGACGTAATGAAAAACTGTTTTTT.

The chain has TRBV6-2 or TRBV6-3 and TRBJ2-7; 8 positions match TRBD1. Trimming cost V 3 bases and J 4 bases; bases outside gene matches: 11. The CDR3 is 16 amino acids. CDR1 MNHEY and CDR2 SVGEGT come from the germline V gene. CDR3 DNA: TGTGCCAGCAGTTATCGTCTACAGGGGGACCTTTACGAGCAGTACGTC. Translation gives CASSYRLQGDLYEQYV.

This clonotype came up a few times. The chain links TRBV6-2 or TRBV6-3 to TRBJ2-7; 7 positions match TRBD1. CDR1 and CDR2 from the germline V gene are MNHEY and SVGEGT. This CDR3 has 13 residues. After removal of 9 bases from V and 4 bases from J, the junction contained 9 bases not matched to a gene. CDR3 sequence reads: CARETGSIYEQYF. For the CDR3, the DNA is TGTGCCAGGGAGACAGGGTCGATTTACGAGCAGTACTTC.

This clonotype has only a few counts. V is TRBV6-5 and J is TRBJ1-1; D is possibly TRBD1 (5 bases). The V gene lost 3 bases and the J gene lost 2 bases, with 10 bases spanning the gap. The CDR3 extends over 14 amino acids. CDR1 and CDR2 (germline): MNHEY, SVGAGI. The CDR3 DNA is TGTGCCAGCAGTTATCCAGGGATCAACACTGAAGCTTTCTTT. Amino acids: CASSYPGINTEAFF.